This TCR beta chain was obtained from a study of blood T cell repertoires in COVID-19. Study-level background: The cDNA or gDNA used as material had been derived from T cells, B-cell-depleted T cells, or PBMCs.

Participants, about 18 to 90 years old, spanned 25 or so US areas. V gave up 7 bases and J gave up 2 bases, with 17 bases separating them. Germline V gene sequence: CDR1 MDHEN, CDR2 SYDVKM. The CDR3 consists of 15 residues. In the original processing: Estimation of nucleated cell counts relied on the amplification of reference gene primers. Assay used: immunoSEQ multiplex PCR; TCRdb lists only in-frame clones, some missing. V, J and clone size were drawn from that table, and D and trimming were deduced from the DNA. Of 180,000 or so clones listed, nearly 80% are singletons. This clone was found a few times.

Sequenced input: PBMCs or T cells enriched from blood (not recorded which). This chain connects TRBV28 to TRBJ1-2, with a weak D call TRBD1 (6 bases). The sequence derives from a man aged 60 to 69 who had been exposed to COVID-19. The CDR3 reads CASTEGNTGNYGYTF. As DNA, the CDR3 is TGTGCCAGCACCGAAGGGAATACAGGGAACTATGGCTACACCTTC.